Listed below are T cell receptor beta chains from one sample, sequenced in a study of shared clonotypes between healthy human individuals. The table came from immunoSEQ multiplex PCR; TCRdb's copy has only in-frame clones and leaves some out. This sample has fewer than 3 million clones; around 92% occur once, and the top ten carry around 0.4%. The sequencing sample was made of naive CD4+ T cells from PBMCs. The origin of the receptors is a man in his late teens or twenties in good health. Some clones in this sample may be carry-over from other donors' samples. CDR3s leave out the opening cysteine and the closing phenylalanine or tryptophan. For some rows the clone size is stated as once, few or many, or as a class when expanded; others skip it.

j_gene: TRBJ1-1; abundance: -; v_gene: TRBV19; len: 10; CDR3aa: ATWRRDTEAF
j_gene: TRBJ2-2; abundance: -; v_gene: TRBV28; len: 16; CDR3aa: ASSLWVAGEANTGELF
j_gene: TRBJ2-5; abundance: -; v_gene: TRBV7-9; len: 14; CDR3aa: ASSFRAPARGETQY
j_gene: TRBJ2-1; abundance: -; v_gene: TRBV5-1; len: 13; CDR3aa: ASSLRESSYNEQF
j_gene: TRBJ2-2; abundance: -; v_gene: TRBV9; len: 15; CDR3aa: ASSVRTSGTIAGELF
j_gene: TRBJ2-5; abundance: once; v_gene: TRBV5-1; len: 14; CDR3aa: ASSLSGGQPQETQY
j_gene: TRBJ2-2; abundance: -; v_gene: TRBV5-6; len: 13; CDR3aa: ASSAGLAATGELF
j_gene: TRBJ1-1; abundance: few; v_gene: TRBV2; len: 14; CDR3aa: ASRWDREGWDTEAF
j_gene: TRBJ2-5; abundance: -; v_gene: TRBV28; len: 13; CDR3aa: ASRISGRYRETQY
j_gene: TRBJ2-7; abundance: -; v_gene: TRBV18; len: 15; CDR3aa: ASSPRDPQILGDEQY
j_gene: TRBJ1-5; abundance: -; v_gene: TRBV19; len: 10; CDR3aa: ARILSNQPQH
j_gene: TRBJ2-7; abundance: -; v_gene: TRBV7-2; len: 9; CDR3aa: ASSLFREQY
j_gene: TRBJ2-7; abundance: -; v_gene: TRBV19; len: 13; CDR3aa: ASSDHRGGTYEQY
j_gene: TRBJ2-3; abundance: -; v_gene: TRBV6-1; len: 12; CDR3aa: ASSRDIQGDTQY
j_gene: TRBJ2-1; abundance: -; v_gene: TRBV27; len: 17; CDR3aa: ASSFKFGSYGTQPNEQF
j_gene: TRBJ2-5; abundance: once; v_gene: TRBV11-2; len: 14; CDR3aa: ASSHSGTSGKETQY
j_gene: TRBJ1-2; abundance: once; v_gene: TRBV9; len: 14; CDR3aa: ASSVSPQGLGYGYT
j_gene: TRBJ2-2; abundance: once; v_gene: TRBV27; len: 12; CDR3aa: ASSPHGSTGELF
j_gene: TRBJ2-1; abundance: -; v_gene: TRBV19; len: 14; CDR3aa: ASSTPGLAGGGEQF
j_gene: TRBJ2-7; abundance: -; v_gene: TRBV10-1; len: 12; CDR3aa: ASSLFQGSYEQY